This entry is about one TCR beta chain. While infection was still active, Seattle patients were enrolled and then followed longitudinally. This sample stems from a study of blood T cell repertoires in COVID-19. The overall study: Italy, Spain and the United States were the sources of the convalescent and acute COVID-19 samples.

V lost 4 bases and J 0 bases, leaving 10 bases between the germline ends. From germline, CDR1 is MGHRA and CDR2 YSYEKL. The CDR3 sequence is 15 residues long. Measured with immunoSEQ multiplex PCR; TCRdb has only the in-frame clones, and not every one. This sample has approximately 330,000 clones; about 87% occur once, and the top ten carry 9.9%. This receptor was taken from a man between 25 and 39 years old with COVID-19, enrolled during active disease. Sequencing used peripheral blood. The chain combines TRBV4-1 with TRBJ1-3; weak D call: TRBD1 (5 bases). This chain's CDR3 is CASSRGRGSGNTIYF. In nucleotides, the CDR3 is TGCGCCAGCAGCCGGGGGAGGGGCTCTGGAAACACCATATATTTT.